The 26 T cell receptor beta chains given below trace back to one sample, sequenced in a study of cytomegalovirus exposure and HLA in healthy donors. Vbeta (60) and Jbeta (13) primers were used in the PCR. Some clones are missing from TCRdb's copy, which holds only in-frame ones; the method was immunoSEQ multiplex PCR. The sample yields over 100,000 clones, around 86% seen once. Sequences were obtained from PBMCs. The receptors were sampled from a woman in her 30s in good health and CMV-seronegative.

The chain carries TRBV5-1 and TRBJ2-3; D gene ambiguous. The V end was cut by 1 base, the J end by 2 bases, with 8 bases between. Germline CDR1 SGHRS, CDR2 YFSETQ. The CDR3 runs 14 residues. The CDR3, as DNA: TGCGCCAGCAGCTTGTGGGCGTACACAGATACGCAGTATTTT. Its protein product is CASSLWAYTDTQYF.

The rearrangement links TRBV19 to TRBJ2-7; TRBD1 agrees at 7 bases. V gave up 5 bases and J gave up 1 base; unmatched junction bases: 11. The CDR3 length is 16 residues. Looked up from germline, CDR1 is LNHDA and CDR2 is SQIVND (reference sequence). The CDR3 nucleotides read TGTGCCAGTAGTCCCGATCACAGGGGTGCTTCCTACGAGCAGTACTTC. This gives the protein CASSPDHRGASYEQYF.

This sequence joins TRBV5-1 and TRBJ2-1; D is perhaps TRBD2 (7 bases). The CDR3 sequence is 18 residues long. V was shortened by 0 bases and J by 5 bases, with 21 bases between the two germline ends. Germline loops: CDR1 SGHRS, CDR2 YFSETQ. CDR3 DNA sequence: TGCGCCAGCAGCTTGGGGGGGGGCTTGAGACAGAGAGACAATGAGCAGTTCTTC. Its protein is CASSLGGGLRQRDNEQFF.

This chain uses TRBV30 with TRBJ1-4; 7 nucleotides agree with TRBD1. The CDR3 sequence is 15 residues long. The V gene's germline CDR1 is GTSNPN and CDR2 SVGIG (reference sequence). V gave up 5 bases and J gave up 7 bases; unmatched junction bases: 13. The CDR3: CAWGYPRGYGEKLFF. CDR3 sequence (DNA): TGTGCCTGGGGATATCCCAGGGGGTACGGTGAAAAACTGTTTTTT.

This chain joins TRBV5-4 and TRBJ2-2; TRBD2 agrees at 12 bases. With 4 bases clipped from V and 5 bases from J, the junction kept 9 bases outside the gene matches. The CDR3 has 17 amino acids. Looked up from germline, CDR1 is SGHNT and CDR2 is YYREEE (reference sequence). For the CDR3, the DNA is TGTGCCAGCAGCGGAGGGGGGCTAGCGGGAGGGACCGGGGAGCTGTTTTTT. Translating it yields CASSGGGLAGGTGELFF.

The J gene is TRBJ2-1, the V gene TRBV19; 9 bases are shared with TRBD1. Losses at the gene ends were 3 bases for V and 7 bases for J; bases not matched to a gene: 22. Per the germline V gene, CDR1 is LNHDA and CDR2 is SQIVND (reference sequence). The CDR3 loop spans 20 amino acids. The CDR3 nucleotides read TGTGCCAGTAGTATCTTGCCCGGACAGGGGTACGGCGGGAGTTCAAATGAGCAGTTCTTC. It codes for CASSILPGQGYGGSSNEQFF.

The chain has TRBV4-1 and TRBJ2-5; 16 bases fit TRBD2. The CDR3 consists of 18 residues. Germline V lookup: CDR1 MGHRA, CDR2 YSYEKL. V shed 3 bases, J shed 5 bases, and the junction held 9 bases outside the gene matches. The CDR3, as DNA: TGCGCCAGCAGCCAGGGCGTAGGGACTAGCGGGAGGGGGGAGACCCAGTACTTC. Its translation is CASSQGVGTSGRGETQYF.

This chain links TRBV6-4 with TRBJ2-1; TRBD1 aligns across 7 bases. The CDR3 consists of 13 residues. The V segment lost 4 bases and the J segment 7 bases; nucleotides outside the gene matches: 4. Per germline, CDR1 MRHNA and CDR2 SNTAGT. In DNA, the CDR3 is TGTGCCAGCAGTGGGGACAGCCTGAATGAGCAGTTCTTC. It codes for CASSGDSLNEQFF.

V usage is TRBV7-3 and J usage is TRBJ2-2; 10 bases fit TRBD1. This CDR3 comprises 14 residues. V trimming: 3 bases; J trimming: 5 bases; junction bases outside the gene matches: 0. CDR1 and CDR2 (germline): SGHTA, FQGTGA. The CDR3 nucleotides read TGTGCCAGCAGCTTGGGACAGGGGACCGGGGAGCTGTTTTTT. Translating it yields CASSLGQGTGELFF. The variable domain in full, completed from reference TRBV7-3 and TRBJ2-2, reads GAGVSQTPSNKVTEKGKYVELRCDPISGHTALYWYRQSLGQGPEFLIYFQGTGAADDSGLPNDRFFAVRPEGSVSTLKIQRTERGDSAVYLCASSLGQGTGELFFGEGSRLTVL.

The genes are TRBV18 and TRBJ1-1; D is ambiguous. Germline V gene sequence: CDR1 KGHSH, CDR2 LQKENI. The CDR3 has 16 residues. Trimming took 6 bases from V and 3 from J, leaving 20 bases between them. The CDR3, as DNA: TGTGCCAGCTCGATTAGCGGAGAAGGGCGGGACACTGAAGCTTTCTTT. Translation gives CASSISGEGRDTEAFF.

This chain connects TRBV9 to TRBJ2-1, with D possibly being TRBD2 (5 bases). Germline-derived CDR1 and CDR2 are SGDLS and YYNGEE. V was clipped by 1 base and J by 10 bases, with 18 bases between them. The CDR3 loop spans 15 amino acids. The CDR3 spells CASSVWAGPREEQFF. CDR3 nucleotide sequence: TGTGCCAGCAGCGTATGGGCGGGTCCCCGCGAAGAGCAGTTCTTC.

The V gene is TRBV9, the J gene TRBJ2-3, with TRBD2 as a possible D gene (5 bases). CDR3 size: 21 residues. The V gene's germline CDR1 is SGDLS and CDR2 YYNGEE. V lost 5 bases, J lost 0 bases, and 31 bases lay in between. The CDR3 sequence is CASSDKKPGLQGRGSTDTQYF. DNA for the CDR3: TGTGCCAGCAGTGACAAAAAGCCGGGCCTACAAGGGAGAGGTAGCACAGATACGCAGTATTTT.

This rearrangement joins TRBV14 to TRBJ2-5, with TRBD1 matching 7 bases. TRBJ2-7 matches the DNA end more closely, so the J call is doubtful. Germline V CDR1 and CDR2: SGHDN, FVKESK. The CDR3 contains 17 residues. CDR3 sequence reads: CASSQPQRTGRPYEQYF. The CDR3 DNA sequence: TGTGCCAGCAGCCAACCTCAGAGGACAGGCCGGCCCTACGAGCAGTACTTC.

The genes are TRBV10-1 and TRBJ1-2, with a weak D call TRBD1 (6 bases). This CDR3 contains 16 residues. V lost 0 bases and J lost 8, with 19 bases in between. CDR1 is WNHNN and CDR2 is SYGVQD in the germline V gene (reference sequence). CDR3 in DNA: TGCGCCAGCAGTGAGTCGTCCGACAGGAACGTGAAGGGCTACACCTTC. Its protein product is CASSESSDRNVKGYTF.

The gene calls are TRBV7-2 and TRBJ2-7; TRBD2 matches 9 bases. V shed 5 bases, J shed 4 bases, and the junction held 18 bases outside the gene matches. The length of the CDR3 is 18 residues. Germline V gene data show CDR1 as SGHTA and CDR2 as FQGNSA. CDR3 protein: CASSPQLAGLGLAYEQYF. CDR3 bases: TGTGCCAGCAGCCCACAACTAGCGGGCCTTGGGTTAGCGTACGAGCAGTACTTC.

On this clone: A read error may produce the germline difference seen at one junction end. The V and J genes are TRBV7-9 and TRBJ2-2, with D possibly TRBD2 on 6 matching bases. The CDR3 consists of 16 residues. Germline CDR1 and CDR2: SEHNR and FQNEAQ (reference sequence). In DNA, the CDR3 is TGTTCCAGCAGCTCCGGGGCACTAGCAGCAAACGGGGAGCTGTTTTTT. Translation: CSSSSGALAANGELFF.

V is TRBV6-1 and J is TRBJ2-7; D remains unclear. The CDR3 is 13 amino acids. The V end lost 3 bases, the J end lost 1 base, and 7 bases lay between the germline ends. CDR1 is MNHNS, CDR2 SASEGT, per germline. CDR3 protein: CASSEARSYEQYF. The CDR3 DNA follows: TGTGCCAGCAGTGAGGCCAGGTCCTACGAGCAGTACTTC.

The chain is built from TRBV4-1 and TRBJ2-1; 11 nucleotides agree with TRBD2. Germline CDR1 reads MGHRA; CDR2 reads YSYEKL. J was trimmed by 9 bases and V by 2 bases; bases with no gene match: 6. The CDR3 runs 15 residues. The CDR3 loop is CASSQKTSGNGEQFF. The CDR3, as DNA: TGCGCCAGCAGCCAAAAGACTAGCGGGAACGGTGAGCAGTTCTTC.

J is TRBJ2-1 and V is TRBV5-1, with a weak D call TRBD2 (6 bases). The CDR3 sequence is 14 residues long. Between the trimmed V and J ends, which lost 4 bases and 2 bases, there was a span of 10 bases. In germline, CDR1 is SGHRS, CDR2 YFSETQ. CDR3 loop: CASSGGTAYNEQFF. For the CDR3, the DNA is TGCGCCAGCAGCGGAGGGACTGCCTACAATGAGCAGTTCTTC.

The chain carries TRBV5-1 and TRBJ2-7; the D is unclear. Trimming removed 4 bases at V and 6 bases at J, with 17 bases between. Germline-derived CDR1 and CDR2 are SGHRS and YFSETQ. This CDR3 region has 14 residues. The CDR3 here is CASSPQTELGEQYF. The CDR3 coding sequence is TGCGCCAGCAGCCCTCAGACGGAGTTGGGCGAGCAGTACTTC.

This clone has a single count. The chain is built from TRBV7-9 and TRBJ2-7, with 12 positions matching TRBD2. The germline CDR1 and CDR2 sequences are SEHNR and FQNEAQ (reference sequence). This CDR3 contains 17 residues. The V segment lost 5 bases and the J segment 0 bases; nucleotides outside the gene matches: 8. As DNA, the CDR3 is TGTGCCAGCAGCAGGGGACTAGCGGGTGGCAGCTCCTACGAGCAGTACTTC. Encoded protein: CASSRGLAGGSSYEQYF. The whole variable domain, filled in from reference TRBV7-9 and TRBJ2-7, reads DTGVSQNPRHKITKRGQNVTFRCDPISEHNRLYWYRQTLGQGPEFLTYFQNEAQLEKSRLLSDRFSAERPKGSFSTLEIQRTEQGDSAMYLCASSRGLAGGSSYEQYFGPGTRLTVT.

This clone was seen just once. This chain joins TRBV28 and TRBJ1-2, with 9 bases identical to TRBD1. V gave up 5 bases and J gave up 8 bases; unmatched junction bases: 12. The CDR3 is 15 residues long. In germline, CDR1 is MDHEN, CDR2 SYDVKM. The CDR3: CASSIPQGAVGGYTF. The CDR3 bases are TGTGCCAGCAGTATACCACAGGGGGCGGTGGGGGGCTACACCTTC.

The chain joins TRBV7-9 to TRBJ2-5, with 10 bases aligning to TRBD2. The junction had 11 bases not matched to a gene; V was cut back by 0 bases and J by 4 bases. From germline, CDR1 is SEHNR and CDR2 FQNEAQ (reference sequence). The CDR3 runs to 18 residues. CDR3 protein: CASSLAPAGGPSLETQYF. DNA for the CDR3: TGTGCCAGCAGCTTAGCGCCAGCGGGAGGGCCCTCTTTAGAGACCCAGTACTTC. The whole variable domain, remainder taken from reference TRBV7-9 and TRBJ2-5, is DTGVSQNPRHKITKRGQNVTFRCDPISEHNRLYWYRQTLGQGPEFLTYFQNEAQLEKSRLLSDRFSAERPKGSFSTLEIQRTEQGDSAMYLCASSLAPAGGPSLETQYFGPGTRLLVL.

This clone occurred many times. CDR3 residues: CASSPLRLVAGVEQYF. CDR3 sequence (DNA): TGCGCCAGCAGCCCCTTACGCTTGGTAGCGGGAGTCGAGCAGTACTTC. The chain has TRBV4-1 and TRBJ2-7; 9 bases agree with TRBD2. This CDR3 has 16 residues. Germline assignment: CDR1 MGHRA and CDR2 YSYEKL. J was trimmed by 6 bases and V by 4 bases; bases with no gene match: 13.

The chain is built from TRBV7-2 and TRBJ2-7; D possibly corresponds to TRBD2 (5 bases). Trimming stripped 4 bases from V and 5 bases from J, with 9 bases between. Germline values: CDR1 SGHTA, CDR2 FQGNSA. CDR3 length: 12 amino acids. The chain's CDR3 is CASSSLADEQYF. The DNA of the CDR3 is TGTGCCAGCAGCTCGCTAGCAGACGAGCAGTACTTC.

V gene TRBV27 combines with J gene TRBJ2-7; perhaps TRBD2 as D (5 bases). Trimming shortened V by 3 bases and J by 9 bases, and 6 bases separated the two germline ends. CDR3 length equals 10 residues. Germline V gene lookup returns CDR1 MNHEY and CDR2 SMNVEV (reference sequence). The CDR3 DNA reads as TGTGCCAGCAGTTTCCGGGGGCAGTACTTC. Translated: CASSFRGQYF.